A single sample is the source of the 27 T cell receptor beta chains below, sequenced in a study of Graves' ophthalmopathy and Graves' hyperthyroidism. As the template, RNA transcripts were used to amplify TCR beta CDR3 regions. HTBI primers were employed in first-round RT-PCR, then a second-round multiplex PCR followed. TCRdb used MiXCR to reprocess the multiplex PCR reads, holding one entry per CDR3 protein. Among hundreds of thousands of distinct CDR3 sequences, around a fifth were seen once, and the ten largest hold around 6.9%. What was sequenced was peripheral blood. The receptors here all came from a woman under 30 with stable Graves' hyperthyroidism. Some clones in this sample may be carry-over from other donors' samples.

The chain is built from TRBV30 and TRBJ1-2; D is unresolved. CDR1 and CDR2 (germline): GTSNPN, SVGIG (reference sequence). The CDR3 consists of 9 residues. V dropped 3 bases and J dropped 10 bases, with 6 bases sitting between them. The DNA for the CDR3 is TGTGCCTGGAGCCCTCCCTACACCTTC. This translates into CAWSPPYTF.

V and J are TRBV12-3 or TRBV12-4 and TRBJ2-7; no reliable D call. Trimming cost V 5 bases and J 4 bases, with 12 bases left between them. The CDR3 totals 13 residues. The CDR3 loop reads CASSPPDQYEQYF. CDR3 DNA: TGTGCCAGCAGTCCCCCGGACCAGTACGAGCAGTACTTC.

The table lists this clonotype with many counts. A much larger clonotype is one base distant, so this may be a read error. The J gene is TRBJ2-5, the V gene TRBV12-5; D possibly corresponds to TRBD2 (7 bases). The CDR3 runs to 15 residues. Germline V gene data show CDR1 as LGHNT and CDR2 as FRNRAP. The CDR3 loop reads CASGLGGGGQGTQYF. CDR3 bases: TGTGCTAGTGGTTTGGGTGGGGGGGGACAAGGGACCCAGTACTTC.

The chain combines TRBV29-1 with TRBJ1-2; D not resolved. V lost 3 bases and J 8 bases, leaving 13 bases between the germline ends. The CDR3 consists of 12 residues. Germline values: CDR1 SQVTM, CDR2 ANQGSEA. Here the CDR3 DNA reads TGCAGCGTTGACCCAGAGTACGGCGGCTACACCTTC. The encoded protein is CSVDPEYGGYTF.

This clonotype was recorded at least ten times. This rearrangement joins TRBV15 to TRBJ2-5; D remains unclear. This CDR3 comprises 12 residues. Trimming took off 3 bases at V and 5 bases at J, with 7 bases between the two ends. The V gene's germline CDR1 is LNHNV and CDR2 YYDKDF (reference sequence). CDR3 protein: CATSRGTETQYF. In DNA form, the CDR3 reads TGTGCCACCAGCAGGGGTACGGAGACCCAGTACTTC.

CDR3 region: CASSYAGEAGYTF. DNA of the CDR3: TGTGCCAGCAGTTACGCAGGGGAGGCGGGCTACACCTTC. This chain joins TRBV6-5 and TRBJ1-2; D is possibly TRBD1 (6 bases). The V end was cut by 2 bases, the J end by 8 bases, with 12 bases between. CDR1 is MNHEY, CDR2 SVGAGI, per germline. The CDR3 length is 13 residues.

Note on this clonotype: It may be a read error: a sequence one base away is much more abundant. This chain connects TRBV20-1 to TRBJ2-6; D uncertain. The germline gives CDR1 DFQATT, CDR2 SNEGSKA (reference sequence). Between the trimmed V and J ends, which lost 8 bases and 1 base, there was a span of 9 bases. The CDR3 covers 13 residues. CDR3 sequence: CSSTRSGANVLTF. The CDR3 nucleotides are TGCAGTTCTACGAGATCTGGGGCCAACGTCCTGACTTTC.

V gene TRBV6-1 combines with J gene TRBJ2-7, with D unclear. The CDR3 spans 12 residues. V was clipped by 7 bases and J by 5 bases, with 12 bases between them. Germline V gene sequence: CDR1 MNHNS, CDR2 SASEGT. The CDR3 region is CASKAPENEQYF. CDR3 nucleotide sequence: TGTGCCAGCAAAGCCCCTGAAAACGAGCAGTACTTC.

This rearrangement joins TRBV6-2 or TRBV6-3 to TRBJ1-5; possible D gene TRBD1, 5 bases. The ends were cut back, 2 bases at V and 9 bases at J, with 14 bases in the middle. Germline V gives CDR1 MNHEY, CDR2 SVGEGT. This CDR3 has 14 residues. CDR3 sequence: CASSYLHGGVPQHF. The CDR3 DNA is TGTGCCAGCAGTTACCTCCACGGGGGAGTGCCCCAGCATTTT.

This clonotype was counted many times. The chain has TRBV7-2 and TRBJ1-6, with no clear D. This CDR3 is 13 amino acids long. Germline V gene data show CDR1 as SGHTA and CDR2 as FQGNSA. V was cut by 4 bases and J by 10 bases, with 11 bases left in between. The CDR3 DNA reads TGTGCCAGCAGCTCCACGTTCGGGTCACCCCTCCACTTT. Protein: CASSSTFGSPLHF.

Many counts were recorded for this clonotype. The chain couples TRBV11-2 to TRBJ1-6; no clear D gene. V gave up 4 bases and J gave up 10 bases, with 11 bases separating them. The CDR3 extends over 13 amino acids. Germline V gene lookup returns CDR1 SGHAT and CDR2 FQNNGV. CDR3 residues: CASSSGTQSPLHF. The CDR3 DNA follows: TGTGCCAGCAGCTCGGGTACACAGTCACCCCTCCACTTT.

This clonotype was seen ten or more times. This chain uses TRBV25-1 with TRBJ1-1, with 7 bases aligning to TRBD1. Germline lookup yields CDR1 MGHDK and CDR2 SYGVNS. The V and J ends lost 6 bases and 7 bases, in that order; junction bases with no gene match: 11. CDR3 length equals 14 residues. CDR3 region: CASRREGASIEAFF. CDR3 sequence (DNA): TGTGCCAGCAGGAGGGAGGGGGCTTCGATTGAAGCTTTCTTT.

This rearrangement joins TRBV6-1 to TRBJ1-5; no reliable D call. The germline CDR1 and CDR2 sequences are MNHNS and SASEGT. The CDR3 is 15 amino acids. V dropped 7 bases and J dropped 1 base, with 14 bases sitting between them. CDR3: CASTPDPGSNQPQHF. The CDR3 region has the DNA TGTGCCAGCACCCCGGACCCGGGGAGCAATCAGCCCCAGCATTTT.

This sequence joins TRBV6-2 or TRBV6-3 and TRBJ1-1, with D possibly matching TRBD1 (6 bases). With 7 bases removed from V and 1 base from J, the gap between germline ends came to 25 bases. Germline-derived CDR1 and CDR2 are MNHEY and SVGEGT. This CDR3 has 18 amino acids. For the CDR3, the DNA is TGTGCCAGCATTCCCGCGGCGGGGGCCAACATCAAGAACACTGAAGCTTTCTTT. Amino acids: CASIPAAGANIKNTEAFF.

The sample holds many counts of this clonotype. The chain combines TRBV2 with TRBJ1-1, with 8 bases lining up with TRBD1. The CDR3 is made up of 14 amino acids. J lost 0 bases, V lost 7 bases, and 4 bases had no gene match. Germline loops: CDR1 SNHLY, CDR2 FYNNEI. As DNA, the CDR3 is TGTGCCAGCATCACGGACAGGGTGAACACTGAAGCTTTCTTT. Protein sequence: CASITDRVNTEAFF.

This clonotype was recorded at least ten times. The V call is TRBV12-3 or TRBV12-4, the J call TRBJ2-7, with D tentatively TRBD2 (5 bases). The CDR3 covers 15 residues. V lost 7 bases to trimming and J lost 2 bases, with 18 bases between them. The CDR3 loop is CASTPGSDFPYEQYF. In nucleotides, the CDR3 is TGTGCCAGCACCCCCGGTAGCGATTTTCCCTACGAGCAGTACTTC.

The chain employs TRBV20-1 and TRBJ1-3, with 9 bases matching TRBD1. The germline CDR1 and CDR2 sequences are DFQATT and SNEGSKA (reference sequence). The junction had 10 bases not matched to a gene; V was cut back by 3 bases and J by 1 base. CDR3 length: 17 residues. CDR3 residues: CSARGWGQGISGNTIYF. The CDR3 DNA is TGCAGTGCTAGGGGGTGGGGACAGGGCATTTCTGGAAACACCATATATTTT.

This chain connects TRBV15 to TRBJ2-5, with 7 bases identical to TRBD2. This CDR3 is built from 15 residues. The trim removed 5 bases at V and 9 bases at J, leaving 15 bases unmatched. Germline V gene data show CDR1 as LNHNV and CDR2 as YYDKDF (reference sequence). The CDR3 region has the DNA TGTGCCACCAGCTTCGACGGGACTACCCTCACGGCCCAGTACTTC. Its protein product is CATSFDGTTLTAQYF.

This clonotype was seen a single time. The chain carries TRBV6-5 and TRBJ2-7, with a weak D call TRBD2 (5 bases). CDR1 MNHEY and CDR2 SVGAGI come from the germline V gene. The V end was cut by 1 base, the J end by 5 bases, with 15 bases between. This CDR3 has 15 amino acids. This CDR3 is CASSYFRANGDEQYF. CDR3 in DNA: TGTGCCAGCAGTTACTTTCGGGCGAACGGGGACGAGCAGTACTTC.

Concerning this clonotype: Sequence at one end of the junction differs from germline and may be a read error. This chain links TRBV5-1 with TRBJ1-1, with unresolved D. Per germline, CDR1 SGHRS and CDR2 YFSETQ. The CDR3 loop spans 15 amino acids. CDR3 coding DNA: TGCGCCAGCAGCGGCGACCAGACTATGAACACTGAAGCTTGCTTT. Protein: CASSGDQTMNTEACF.

This clonotype was recorded at least ten times. The chain combines TRBV6-1 with TRBJ2-7; 13 bases are a match to TRBD2. V was pared by 5 bases and J by 5 bases, with 3 bases of the junction left unmatched. Germline CDR1 reads MNHNS; CDR2 reads SASEGT. This CDR3 has 14 residues. CDR3 coding DNA: TGTGCCAGCAGTAAACTAGCGGGAGGGAACGAGCAGTACTTC. This gives the protein CASSKLAGGNEQYF.

The gene calls are TRBV29-1 and TRBJ1-1; possible D gene TRBD1, 5 bases. Trimming took 8 bases from V and 0 from J, leaving 13 bases between them. The CDR3 has 13 amino acids. CDR1 and CDR2 (germline): SQVTM, ANQGSEA. The chain's CDR3 is CSIRDGLNTEAFF. As DNA, the CDR3 is TGCAGCATCCGGGACGGACTGAACACTGAAGCTTTCTTT.

This clonotype was detected a few times. The chain links TRBV6-5 to TRBJ2-7, with TRBD2 matching over 8 bases. From germline, CDR1 is MNHEY and CDR2 SVGAGI. After removal of 0 bases from V and 2 bases from J, the junction contained 6 bases not matched to a gene. The CDR3 is made up of 16 amino acids. The CDR3, as DNA: TGTGCCAGCAGTTACTCACGGCTAGCGGGCGCCTACGAGCAGTACTTC. This sequence encodes CASSYSRLAGAYEQYF.

This chain links TRBV4-1 with TRBJ2-2, with D possibly TRBD2 on 6 matching bases. From germline, CDR1 is MGHRA and CDR2 YSYEKL. V lost 4 bases, J lost 3 bases, and 9 bases lay in between. This CDR3 is 14 amino acids long. This CDR3 reads CASSRGGDTGELFF. The CDR3 DNA reads as TGCGCCAGCAGCCGTGGAGGGGACACCGGGGAGCTGTTTTTT.

This clonotype was recorded at least ten times. The chain uses TRBV27 and TRBJ2-7; D is tentatively TRBD1 or TRBD2 (5 bases each). This CDR3 is built from 13 residues. The ends were cut back, 6 bases at V and 3 bases at J, with 12 bases in the middle. Germline loops: CDR1 MNHEY, CDR2 SMNVEV (reference sequence). CDR3 sequence (DNA): TGTGCCAGCAGGGACTCGGGGCGCTACGAGCAGTACTTC. Translation gives CASRDSGRYEQYF.

This clonotype was seen repeatedly, ten times or more. J is TRBJ2-5 and V is TRBV30; D is undetermined. CDR3 length equals 12 residues. CDR1 and CDR2 from the germline V gene are GTSNPN and SVGIG (reference sequence). Deletions cut 5 bases from V and 4 bases from J, with 11 bases between. Here the CDR3 DNA reads TGTGCCTGGTCATCCTCCTTAGAGACCCAGTACTTC. Amino acids: CAWSSSLETQYF.

The genes are TRBV30 and TRBJ1-1; no firm D call. Trimming removed 2 bases at V and 5 bases at J, with 15 bases between. Germline CDR1 reads GTSNPN; CDR2 reads SVGIG (reference sequence). This CDR3 is 14 amino acids long. CDR3 nucleotide sequence: TGTGCCTGGAGTACCACCACCCTGGGTACTGAAGCTTTCTTT. This gives the protein CAWSTTTLGTEAFF.